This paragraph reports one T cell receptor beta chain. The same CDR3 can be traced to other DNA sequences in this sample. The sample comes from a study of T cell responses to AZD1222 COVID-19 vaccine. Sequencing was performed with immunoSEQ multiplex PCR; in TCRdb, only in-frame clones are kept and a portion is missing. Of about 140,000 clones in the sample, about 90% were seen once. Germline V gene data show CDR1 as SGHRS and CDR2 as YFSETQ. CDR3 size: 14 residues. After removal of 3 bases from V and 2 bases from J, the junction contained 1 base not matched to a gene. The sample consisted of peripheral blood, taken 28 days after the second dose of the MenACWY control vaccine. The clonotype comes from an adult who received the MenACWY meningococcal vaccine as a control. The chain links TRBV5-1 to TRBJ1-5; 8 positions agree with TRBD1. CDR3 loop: CASSSGQGNQPQHF. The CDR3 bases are TGCGCCAGCAGCTCGGGACAGGGCAATCAGCCCCAGCATTTT.